The rows below give T cell receptor beta chains drawn from one sample of a study of shared clonotypes between healthy human individuals. Only in-frame clones appear in the TCRdb table, and some are missing; sequencing was by immunoSEQ multiplex PCR. Found here are millions of clones, more than 80% of them singletons; the top ten hold about 0.39%. Sequenced input: naive CD4+ T cells from PBMCs. The source is a man aged 18 to 29 in good health. Some clones in this sample may be carry-over from other donors' samples. CDR3s leave out the opening cysteine and the closing phenylalanine or tryptophan. The order of the fields is J gene, clone size, V gene, CDR3 length, CDR3 protein. Clone size is not always given. Where it is, it says once, few, many or a class for expanded clones.

>TRBJ2-2|-|TRBV13|13
ASSSTGRANGELF
>TRBJ2-5|-|TRBV6-6|9
ASSSHKLLY
>TRBJ2-5|-|TRBV18|12
ASSSGLFQETQY
>TRBJ2-1|-|TRBV5-8|14
ASNGGVGGFYNEQF
>TRBJ2-3|-|TRBV5-1|13
ASSFRDSGTDTQY
>TRBJ1-5|-|TRBV19|13
ASSEGQFSNQPQH
>TRBJ2-1|-|TRBV4-1|14
ASSQAAKREWCEQF
>TRBJ2-1|-|TRBV7-3|13
ASSWGLAAYNEQF
>TRBJ2-2|-|TRBV7-2|13
ASSLVFWATGELF
>TRBJ2-3|-|TRBV2|14
ASTRFETSGTDRKY
>TRBJ2-5|once|TRBV5-1|13
ASSLSAGNRETQY
>TRBJ2-3|-|TRBV4-3|18
ASSPTRRASGSGRTDTQY
>TRBJ1-1|few|TRBV5-4|13
ASSLGGTENTEAF
>TRBJ2-7|-|TRBV9|13
ASSVVGDSLYEQY
>TRBJ1-2|-|TRBV5-1|13
ASSLGDSRSYGYT
>TRBJ2-1|-|TRBV6-5|9
ASSYNNEQF
>TRBJ1-5|-|TRBV7-8|14
ASSRPPGMGNQPQH
>TRBJ2-2|-|TRBV7-3|14
ASSFYGRAEGGELF
>TRBJ2-3|-|TRBV5-1|11
ASSLESTDTQY
>TRBJ2-7|-|TRBV29-1|14
SVGGTSGSPYSEQY
>TRBJ1-1|-|TRBV5-4|12
ASSTGTRDTEAF
>TRBJ2-3|-|TRBV9|10
ASSLPADTQY
>TRBJ2-7|-|TRBV7-6|10
ASSLGLGEQY
>TRBJ2-7|-|TRBV27|14
ASSPQGTRGGYEQY
>TRBJ2-2|once|TRBV19|9
AGGDTGELF
>TRBJ2-3|-|TRBV5-1|12
ASSLAKGTDTQY
>TRBJ1-2|-|TRBV20-1|9
SARVGYGYT
>TRBJ2-3|-|TRBV30|13
AWNSGLATTDTQY
>TRBJ2-1|-|TRBV27|12
ASRDLSSYNEQF
>TRBJ2-1|-|TRBV5-1|12
ASSKGTGGNEQF
>TRBJ2-7|-|TRBV11-2|13
ASSQTSGISYEQY
>TRBJ1-3|-|TRBV6-6|13
ASSSLTETGNTIY
>TRBJ2-3|-|TRBV5-1|12
ASSSEWGRETQY
>TRBJ1-4|once|TRBV25-1|13
ASSVWGLGVEKLF
>TRBJ1-2|-|TRBV28|11
ASRPRAPYGYT
>TRBJ2-1|once|TRBV12-5|14
ASGLVRGSSYNEQF
>TRBJ1-2|-|TRBV2|11
ASATARLGGYT
>TRBJ1-3|-|TRBV7-6|14
ASSLGVGGSGNTIY
>TRBJ2-2|-|TRBV19|10
ASSRGSGELF
>TRBJ2-1|-|TRBV13|12
ASRTAGSYNEQF
>TRBJ2-5|-|TRBV7-9|12
ASSRDREGETQY
>TRBJ1-5|-|TRBV15|14
ATSRATTGRNQPQH
>TRBJ2-3|-|TRBV10-3|12
AISESSGTDTQY
>TRBJ1-1|once|TRBV4-3|12
ASSQVGRGTEAF
>TRBJ2-5|-|TRBV5-1|11
ASSGIAGETQY
>TRBJ1-1|-|TRBV28|10
ASRPPGPFAF
>TRBJ2-2|-|TRBV2|12
ASNQGKDTGELF
>TRBJ2-1|-|TRBV7-8|12
ASSTRTTTDEQF
>TRBJ2-1|-|TRBV5-4|13
ASRGGPNDYNEQF
>TRBJ2-3|-|TRBV28|13
ASSLGGRAMYTQY
>TRBJ2-6|-|TRBV29-1|13
SVRDQGSGANVLT